Listed below are T cell receptor beta chains from one sample, sequenced in a study of blood T cell repertoires in COVID-19. Repertoires were generated with immunoSEQ multiplex PCR, while TCRdb's copy carries only in-frame clones and drops some. The sample yields 150,000 or so clones, 85% to 90% seen once. The sample consisted of peripheral blood. The receptor source for this set is a man at least 80 years old with acute or convalescent COVID-19. The CDR3 runs from the conserved cysteine through the conserved F or W. The D gene is left open where the match is weak. Rows may omit the clone size; those that give it use once, few, many or a size class.

- | TRBJ1-3 | TRBV3-1/TRBV3-2 | - | TGTGCCAGCAGTCCCTCGGGAAACACCATATATTTT | CASSPSGNTIYF
TRBD1 | TRBJ2-7 | TRBV5-1 | - | TGCGCCAGCAGCATTACTCCGGGACAGGGCAACGAGCAGTACTTC | CASSITPGQGNEQYF
- | TRBJ2-2 | TRBV5-1 | - | TGCGCCAGCAGCCCCCTGGGGGGGCGAGGGGCCGGGGAGCTGTTTTTT | CASSPLGGRGAGELFF
- | TRBJ2-5 | TRBV3-1/TRBV3-2 | few | TGTGCCAGCAGCCAAGGGCCCTTGGAGACCCAGTACTTC | CASSQGPLETQYF
- | TRBJ2-7 | TRBV5-1 | once | TGCGCCAGCAGCCCCTCTCCCGGGACATCCTACGAGCAGTACTTC | CASSPSPGTSYEQYF
TRBD2 | TRBJ2-7 | TRBV18 | - | TGTGCCAGCTCACCGGCAACCCCGGGGGGTTACGAGCAGTACTTC | CASSPATPGGYEQYF
TRBD1 | TRBJ1-5 | TRBV19 | few | TGTGCCAGTAGTCCGGGACAGCGGTTGTCGCCCCAGCATTTT | CASSPGQRLSPQHF
- | TRBJ1-1 | TRBV28 | - | TGTGCCAGCAGTTTAGGGGCGAACACTGAAGCTTTCTTT | CASSLGANTEAFF
- | TRBJ1-1 | TRBV19 | - | TGTGCCAGTAGACAACAGGGATTCCACACTGAAGCTTTCTTT | CASRQQGFHTEAFF
TRBD2 | TRBJ2-7 | TRBV27 | - | TGTGCCAGCAGTTTAGGGTACAGCGGGGTCCCCTACGAGCAGTACTTC | CASSLGYSGVPYEQYF
TRBD1 | TRBJ2-1 | TRBV27 | - | TGTGCCAGCAGAAGGACAGGCTCCTACAATGAGCAGTTCTTC | CASRRTGSYNEQFF
- | TRBJ1-5 | TRBV27 | once | TGTGCCAGCAGAGAAGGACAGATAAGCAATCAGCCCCAGCATTTT | CASREGQISNQPQHF
- | TRBJ2-7 | TRBV5-1 | - | TGCGCCAGCAGCTTGTCGGGGAGCGGGTACGAGCAGTACTTC | CASSLSGSGYEQYF
- | TRBJ2-5 | TRBV7-2 | - | TGTGCCAGCAGCTTCCACAGCGACCGAGGGGAGACCCAGTACTTC | CASSFHSDRGETQYF